This TCR beta chain came from a study of blood T cell repertoires in COVID-19. TCRdb's copy holds only in-frame clones and misses some; the assay was immunoSEQ multiplex PCR. The profile shows 250,000 or so clones, roughly nine tenths of them singletons. Germline lookup yields CDR1 MNHNS and CDR2 SASEGT. The ends were cut back, 1 base at V and 5 bases at J, with 12 bases in the middle. The CDR3 totals 15 residues. The chain links TRBV6-1 to TRBJ1-5, with TRBD1 as a possible D gene (5 bases). The sequence was obtained from a human donor in a cohort exposed to, infected with or recovered from COVID-19 (not recorded which). The donor label of this sample is uncertain. Sequenced input: PBMCs or T cells enriched from blood (not recorded which). CDR3 protein: CASSEVPGTHQPQHF. The DNA of the CDR3 is TGTGCCAGCAGTGAAGTGCCGGGGACTCATCAGCCCCAGCATTTT.